The next 16 T cell receptor beta chains were all read from a single sample in a study of shared clonotypes between healthy human individuals. Clones were read by immunoSEQ multiplex PCR, and TCRdb kept only the in-frame ones, dropping some. The sample records 600,000 to 750,000 clones, 90% being singletons. The sequenced sample was memory CD8+ T cells from PBMCs. The subset was: CD45RO+ cells pooled with CCR7-negative TemRA cells. The receptors stem from a man younger than 35 in good health. Some clones in this sample may be carry-over from other donors' samples.

The J gene is TRBJ2-7, the V gene TRBV27; D is possibly TRBD1 or TRBD2 (5 bases each). Germline CDR1 and CDR2: MNHEY and SMNVEV (reference sequence). V lost 5 bases and J 2 bases, leaving 16 bases between the germline ends. CDR3 length: 15 amino acids. The CDR3 loop is CASSDGDLLPYEQYF. In DNA, the CDR3 is TGTGCCAGCAGTGACGGGGACCTCTTGCCCTACGAGCAGTACTTC.

The CDR3 sequence is CASSSYSNQPQHF. CDR3 sequence (DNA): TGTGCCAGCAGTTCCTATAGCAATCAGCCCCAGCATTTT. This chain joins TRBV6-6 and TRBJ1-5; D gene uncertain. CDR3 length: 13 amino acids. V was shortened by 4 bases and J by 0 bases, with 4 bases between the two germline ends. CDR1 is MNHNY, CDR2 SVGAGI, per germline (reference sequence).

The chain joins TRBV29-1 to TRBJ1-1, with a weak D call TRBD1 (5 bases). Trimming cost V 6 bases and J 11 bases, with 16 bases left between them. The V gene's germline CDR1 is SQVTM and CDR2 ANQGSEA. This CDR3 is 11 amino acids long. CDR3 DNA sequence: TGCAGCGTCAGAAACATCGAGGGGGCTTTCTTT. Protein product: CSVRNIEGAFF.

V is TRBV9 and J is TRBJ2-1, with 10 bases fitting TRBD2. The length of the CDR3 is 17 residues. Germline V gene sequence: CDR1 SGDLS, CDR2 YYNGEE. The J segment lost 5 bases and the V segment lost 0 bases, leaving 8 bases of the junction unmatched. The CDR3 region has the DNA TGTGCCAGCAGCGTAGTGGCGAGCGGGAGGGGAAACAATGAGCAGTTCTTC. Translating it yields CASSVVASGRGNNEQFF.

This clone was seen once. The V gene is TRBV27, the J gene TRBJ1-2; D is perhaps TRBD1 (6 bases). This CDR3 has 14 residues. Looked up from germline, CDR1 is MNHEY and CDR2 is SMNVEV (reference sequence). The V end was cut by 5 bases, the J end by 6 bases, with 16 bases between. DNA for the CDR3: TGTGCCAGCAGTCCCCTCCCGGGGGCGCATGGCTACACCTTC. This encodes CASSPLPGAHGYTF.

The chain joins TRBV7-9 to TRBJ1-6; 9 bases are shared with TRBD1. Losses at the gene ends were 5 bases for V and 10 bases for J; bases not matched to a gene: 6. Germline assignment: CDR1 SEHNR and CDR2 FQNEAQ (reference sequence). The CDR3 is 14 amino acids. CDR3 in amino acids: CASSRGQGASPLHF. Here the CDR3 DNA reads TGTGCCAGCAGCCGGGGACAGGGCGCATCACCCCTCCACTTT.

In this sample, this clone turned up once. The same CDR3 can be traced to other DNA sequences in this sample. The chain combines TRBV4-1 with TRBJ1-3; D remains unclear. CDR1 is MGHRA, CDR2 YSYEKL, per germline. CDR3 size: 13 residues. Trimming took 1 base from V and 4 from J, leaving 5 bases between them. The CDR3 protein is CASSQGPGNTIYF. The CDR3 DNA follows: TGCGCCAGCAGCCAAGGGCCGGGAAACACCATATATTTT.

The chain has TRBV7-9 and TRBJ2-5, with D perhaps given as TRBD1 or TRBD2 (5 bases each). Germline assignment: CDR1 SEHNR and CDR2 FQNEAQ (reference sequence). CDR3 length equals 17 residues. The ends were cut back, 5 bases at V and 1 base at J, with 20 bases in the middle. The CDR3, as DNA: TGTGCCAGCAGCCACTATGGAGGCAGGGCCTTCCAAGAGACCCAGTACTTC. Protein sequence: CASSHYGGRAFQETQYF.

This chain connects TRBV15 to TRBJ1-2; tentatively, D is TRBD1 (6 bases). The length of the CDR3 is 14 residues. Germline CDR1 and CDR2: LNHNV and YYDKDF (reference sequence). Trimming shortened V by 1 base and J by 5 bases, and 11 bases separated the two germline ends. The DNA for the CDR3 is TGTGCCACCAGCAGAGGGGGCAGGGGATATGGCTACACCTTC. Its translation: CATSRGGRGYGYTF.

The rearrangement uses TRBV6-1 and TRBJ2-2; 8 nucleotides align to TRBD1. Looked up from germline, CDR1 is MNHNS and CDR2 is SASEGT. J was trimmed by 5 bases and V by 9 bases; bases with no gene match: 11. The CDR3 consists of 15 residues. Here the CDR3 reads CASTGFRGRTGELFF. As DNA, the CDR3 is TGTGCCAGTACCGGCTTCAGGGGGCGGACCGGGGAGCTGTTTTTT.

The chain links TRBV18 to TRBJ1-4; 8 nucleotides align to TRBD1. The CDR3 runs 17 residues. Germline assignment: CDR1 KGHSH and CDR2 LQKENI. V shed 3 bases, J shed 5 bases, and the junction held 11 bases outside the gene matches. The CDR3: CASSPPWVGQANEKLFF. The CDR3, as DNA: TGTGCCAGCTCACCGCCTTGGGTGGGACAGGCGAATGAAAAACTGTTTTTT.

V and J are TRBV28 and TRBJ1-5; D remains unclear. The V end lost 6 bases, the J end lost 1 base, and 16 bases lay between the germline ends. Looked up from germline, CDR1 is MDHEN and CDR2 is SYDVKM. This CDR3 region has 16 residues. CDR3 sequence reads: CASSRGPGLSNQPQHF. CDR3 in DNA: TGTGCCAGCAGCCGAGGCCCGGGCCTCAGCAATCAGCCCCAGCATTTT.

This sequence joins TRBV14 and TRBJ2-1; the D is unclear. This CDR3 spans 14 amino acids. Trimming left V 1 base short and J 8 bases short, with 12 bases between. Per the germline V gene, CDR1 is SGHDN and CDR2 is FVKESK. The CDR3 protein is CASSQGERVDEQFF. CDR3 nucleotide sequence: TGTGCCAGCAGCCAAGGAGAAAGAGTTGATGAGCAGTTCTTC.

The rearrangement links TRBV2 to TRBJ2-1; D unresolved. The V end lost 4 bases, the J end lost 7 bases, and 5 bases lay between the germline ends. CDR3 size: 11 residues. CDR1 and CDR2 from the germline V gene are SNHLY and FYNNEI. For the CDR3, the DNA is TGTGCCAGCAGTGCCAAGAATGAGCAGTTCTTC. Encoded protein: CASSAKNEQFF.

This rearrangement joins TRBV2 to TRBJ2-1; tentatively, D is TRBD1 (6 bases). Trimming shortened V by 7 bases and J by 4 bases, and 29 bases separated the two germline ends. This CDR3 spans 19 amino acids. Germline CDR1 SNHLY, CDR2 FYNNEI. The CDR3 sequence: CASNQPRPSSGHTYNEQFF. CDR3 DNA sequence: TGTGCCAGCAACCAACCACGGCCTAGCTCGGGACATACTTACAATGAGCAGTTCTTC.

This clone was counted a single time. The gene calls are TRBV14 and TRBJ2-2; D possibly corresponds to TRBD1 (6 bases). There are 15 residues in the CDR3. V lost 5 bases and J lost 6, with 16 bases in between. Germline V CDR1 and CDR2: SGHDN, FVKESK. The CDR3 nucleotides are TGTGCCAGCAGCGTTCTGGGGGCGAATTCCGGGGAGCTGTTTTTT. This codes for CASSVLGANSGELFF.